The clone carrying this T cell receptor beta chain turned up a few times. The antigen is not known. Additional DNA sequences in this sample encode the identical CDR3. The data were produced by immunoSEQ multiplex PCR, yet TCRdb's version contains in-frame clones alone and is incomplete. The sample lists about 2.1 million clones, 93% occurring once. These data come from a study of shared clonotypes between healthy human individuals. Whole-study findings and limits: It was the few donors that limited the genetic and exposure-history diversity represented.

The CDR3 totals 11 residues. Germline V gene sequence: CDR1 MDHEN, CDR2 SYDVKM. V was clipped by 3 bases and J by 5 bases, with 2 bases between them. Only CD45RO-negative cells positively selected for CCR7 counted as naive CD8 cells, so terminally differentiated effector memory CD45RA+ cells were excluded. None of the donors, who were healthy HIV-negative adults, had recently had acute infections or vaccinations. Sequenced input: naive CD8+ T cells from PBMCs. This clonotype originated in a man aged 18 to 30 in good health. Some clones in this sample may be carry-over from other donors' samples. The chain uses TRBV28 and TRBJ2-1; D remains unclear. CDR3 sequence: CASSFDNEQFF. DNA of the CDR3: TGTGCCAGCAGTTTCGACAATGAGCAGTTCTTC.